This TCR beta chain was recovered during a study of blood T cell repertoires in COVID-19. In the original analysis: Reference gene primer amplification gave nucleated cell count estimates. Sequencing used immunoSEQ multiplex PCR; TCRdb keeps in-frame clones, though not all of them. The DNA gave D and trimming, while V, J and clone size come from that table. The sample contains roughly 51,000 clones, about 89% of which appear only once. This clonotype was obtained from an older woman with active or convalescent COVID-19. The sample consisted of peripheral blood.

CDR3 DNA: TGTGCCAGCAGCTGGGGACAGGAGGTGAATGAGCAGTTCTTC. This gives the protein CASSWGQEVNEQFF. The chain recombines TRBV5-4 with TRBJ2-1; 8 bases are a match to TRBD1. V lost 3 bases, J lost 7 bases, and 6 bases stayed unmatched. Germline lookup yields CDR1 SGHNT and CDR2 YYREEE (reference sequence). The CDR3 contains 14 residues.